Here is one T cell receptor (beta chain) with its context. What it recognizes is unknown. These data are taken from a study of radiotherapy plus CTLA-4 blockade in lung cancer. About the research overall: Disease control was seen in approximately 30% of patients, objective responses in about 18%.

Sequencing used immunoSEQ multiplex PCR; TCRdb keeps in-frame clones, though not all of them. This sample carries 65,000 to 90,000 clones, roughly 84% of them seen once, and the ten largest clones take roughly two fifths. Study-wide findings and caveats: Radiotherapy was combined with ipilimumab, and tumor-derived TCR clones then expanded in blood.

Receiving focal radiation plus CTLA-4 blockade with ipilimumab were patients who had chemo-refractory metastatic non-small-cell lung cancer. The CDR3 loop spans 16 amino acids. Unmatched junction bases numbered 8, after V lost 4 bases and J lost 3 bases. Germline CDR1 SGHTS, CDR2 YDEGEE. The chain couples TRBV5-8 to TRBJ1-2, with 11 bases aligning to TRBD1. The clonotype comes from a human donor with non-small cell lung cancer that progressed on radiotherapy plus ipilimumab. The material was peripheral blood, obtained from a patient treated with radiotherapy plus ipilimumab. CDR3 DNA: TGTGCCAGCAGCCGGCCGGGGACAGGGGGGGACTATGGCTACACCTTC. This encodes CASSRPGTGGDYGYTF.